These 13 T cell receptor beta chains share one sample of origin, sequenced in a study of identical twins (dated by TCRdb to 2016 to 2018). Library preparation used 5' RACE. TCRdb records Illumina HiSeq 2000 as the sequencer. TCRdb applied fastp at Q25 and MiXCR to the public reads, then kept only in-frame beta chains. Rows matching on CDR3 protein sequence are summarized as one entry with the most common DNA and genes. This sample gives about 1.7 million distinct CDR3 sequences in total; around a third of them show up just once. The ten largest clonotypes hold 0.25% to 0.3% of the sample. What was sequenced was cord blood. The receptors derive from a newborn girl in good health.

This clonotype appeared many times. The chain uses TRBV9 and TRBJ2-7; D call uncertain. V was clipped by 0 bases and J by 0 bases, with 7 bases between them. Germline CDR1 SGDLS, CDR2 YYNGEE. The CDR3 has 14 residues. The CDR3, as DNA: TGTGCCAGCAGCGTAGTAGCCGGCTCCTACGAGCAGTACTTC. Translation: CASSVVAGSYEQYF.

The chain joins TRBV15 to TRBJ1-5; a weak D match, TRBD1 (6 bases). CDR3 length: 14 amino acids. V lost 6 bases to trimming and J lost 9 bases, with 18 bases between them. Germline loops: CDR1 LNHNV, CDR2 YYDKDF (reference sequence). This CDR3 reads CATRKTGEDLPQHF. For the CDR3, the DNA is TGTGCCACCAGGAAGACAGGTGAAGATCTGCCCCAGCATTTT.

This clonotype was seen a handful of times. J is TRBJ2-3 and V is TRBV24-1; TRBD1 matches 9 bases. The CDR3 covers 16 residues. CDR1 KGHDR and CDR2 SFDVKD come from the germline V gene. Trimming took 4 bases from V and 2 from J; bases not matched to a gene: 6. CDR3 in amino acids: CATSEGGTGNTDTQYF. The CDR3 nucleotides read TGTGCCACCAGTGAGGGGGGGACAGGGAACACAGATACGCAGTATTTT.

Turning to this clonotype: This could be a read error, since a much larger clone is one nucleotide away. The V call is TRBV4-1, the J call TRBJ1-2; D ambiguous. There are 11 residues in the CDR3. V was shortened by 0 bases and J by 8 bases, with 4 bases between the two germline ends. CDR1 and CDR2 (germline): MGHRA, YSYEKL. CDR3 coding DNA: TGCGCCAGCAGCCAAGATCAGGGCTACACCTTC. It translates to CASSQDQGYTF.

This clonotype was recorded a few times. The chain has TRBV4-2 and TRBJ2-3; possible D gene TRBD2, 6 bases. Trimming shortened V by 1 base and J by 5 bases, and 16 bases separated the two germline ends. Germline CDR1 reads LGHNA; CDR2 reads YNFKEQ. The length of the CDR3 is 16 residues. The CDR3: CASSQGWVRGGDTQYF. The DNA of the CDR3 is TGTGCCAGCAGCCAAGGGTGGGTTCGGGGAGGAGATACGCAGTATTTT.

The V call is TRBV2, the J call TRBJ1-5; the D is unclear. Trimming pared 4 bases from V and 5 bases from J, leaving 9 bases between. Germline-derived CDR1 and CDR2 are SNHLY and FYNNEI. CDR3 length: 13 residues. This CDR3 is CASSVLADQPQHF. The DNA for the CDR3 is TGTGCCAGCAGTGTTCTGGCGGATCAGCCCCAGCATTTT.

This chain links TRBV7-9 with TRBJ2-1, with D possibly being TRBD1 (6 bases). The CDR3 length is 13 residues. V lost 6 bases to trimming and J lost 8 bases, with 14 bases between them. Germline CDR1 SEHNR, CDR2 FQNEAQ (reference sequence). CDR3 sequence (DNA): TGTGCCAGCAGACTACAGGGTTATGATGAGCAGTTCTTC. Protein sequence: CASRLQGYDEQFF.

The chain uses TRBV4-1 and TRBJ2-5; 7 bases line up with TRBD1. In germline, CDR1 is MGHRA, CDR2 YSYEKL. The V gene end was trimmed by 0 bases and the J gene end by 1 base; junction bases not matched to a gene: 8. CDR3 length: 17 amino acids. This CDR3 is CASSQETLGTAQETQYF. As DNA, the CDR3 is TGCGCCAGCAGCCAAGAGACGCTAGGGACAGCCCAAGAGACCCAGTACTTC.

CDR3 protein: CASSELASGSRETQYF. The CDR3 DNA reads TGTGCCAGCAGTGAACTGGCTAGCGGGAGCCGGGAGACCCAGTACTTC. The rearrangement uses TRBV6-1 and TRBJ2-5; 10 bases fit TRBD2. This CDR3 has 16 amino acids. Germline CDR1 is MNHNS and CDR2 is SASEGT. Trimming at V came to 2 bases and at J to 5 bases, leaving 8 bases not matched to a gene.

Only a few counts were recorded for this clonotype. This chain links TRBV7-2 with TRBJ1-1; TRBD1 is a possible D gene (6 bases). CDR1 and CDR2 from the germline V gene are SGHTA and FQGNSA. CDR3 length: 14 residues. The ends were cut back, 5 bases at V and 2 bases at J, with 12 bases in the middle. The CDR3 region is CASSTRTANTEAFF. DNA for the CDR3: TGTGCCAGCAGCACCCGGACAGCCAACACTGAAGCTTTCTTT.

This clonotype came up a few times. This rearrangement joins TRBV5-1 to TRBJ2-5, with TRBD2 as a possible D gene (6 bases). CDR1 SGHRS and CDR2 YFSETQ come from the germline V gene. This CDR3 spans 14 amino acids. Trimming removed 4 bases from V and 1 base from J, with 11 bases in between. CDR3 sequence (DNA): TGCGCCAGCAGCGCGGGACCCCTCCAAGAGACCCAGTACTTC. Its translation: CASSAGPLQETQYF.

This clonotype was seen just once. A much bigger clone sits one base away, suggesting this may be a read error. J is TRBJ2-1 and V is TRBV4-1; TRBD2 aligns across 11 bases. Germline loops: CDR1 MGHRA, CDR2 YSYEKL. V was pared by 2 bases and J by 10 bases, with 7 bases of the junction left unmatched. This CDR3 spans 15 amino acids. The CDR3 sequence: CASSQPTSGSYEQFF. CDR3 DNA sequence: TGCGCCAGCAGCCAACCCACTAGCGGGAGCTACGAGCAGTTCTTC.

The V gene is TRBV3-1, the J gene TRBJ1-5; D gene ambiguous. Trimming shortened V by 1 base and J by 2 bases, and 9 bases separated the two germline ends. The CDR3 has 15 residues. CDR1 and CDR2 from the germline V gene are LGHDT and YNNKEL (reference sequence). The CDR3 region has the DNA TGTGCCAGCAGCCAAGGGGTCCAGGGCAATCAGCCCCAGCATTTT. It yields the protein CASSQGVQGNQPQHF.